These T cell receptor beta chains were read from a single sample in a study of identical twins. TCRdb reanalysed the 5' RACE reads using MiXCR and keeps one entry per CDR3 protein. The repertoire holds around 1.7 million distinct CDR3 sequences, with around a third as singletons. The specimen was cord blood. These receptors were obtained from a newborn girl in good health. Each CDR3 is given with its conserved first and last residue. Each record gives: V gene, J gene, D gene, clone size, CDR3 DNA, CDR3 protein. The D gene is left open where the match is weak. A row's size may be missing; if present it is once, few, many or a size class.

v_call: TRBV15; j_call: TRBJ2-7; d_call: .; clone_size: many; cdr3_nt: TGTGCCACCAGCAGGAGCAGGGCCGAGCAGTACTTC; cdr3_aa: CATSRSRAEQYF
v_call: TRBV6-5; j_call: TRBJ1-2; d_call: TRBD1; clone_size: few; cdr3_nt: TGTGCCAGCAGTCGACAGGGTCGTAGCTATGGCTACACCTTC; cdr3_aa: CASSRQGRSYGYTF
v_call: TRBV29-1; j_call: TRBJ2-2; d_call: TRBD2; clone_size: .; cdr3_nt: TGCAGCGTTGGTAGGGGAGGGACCGGGGAGCTGTTTTTT; cdr3_aa: CSVGRGGTGELFF
v_call: TRBV3-1; j_call: TRBJ2-5; d_call: .; clone_size: once; cdr3_nt: TGTGCCAGCAGCCCCGGGACCTTGAATCAAGAGACCCAGTACTTC; cdr3_aa: CASSPGTLNQETQYF
v_call: TRBV7-2; j_call: TRBJ1-5; d_call: TRBD1; clone_size: few; cdr3_nt: TGTGCCAGCAGCAAGGACAGGGCACAACAGCCCCAGCATTTT; cdr3_aa: CASSKDRAQQPQHF
v_call: TRBV20-1; j_call: TRBJ1-2; d_call: TRBD1; clone_size: .; cdr3_nt: TGCAGTGGTAGCCAGGGGGGCGGCTACACCTTC; cdr3_aa: CSGSQGGGYTF
v_call: TRBV11-1; j_call: TRBJ1-1; d_call: .; clone_size: .; cdr3_nt: TGTGCCAGCAGCTTAGCGTACAACACTGAAGCTTTCTTT; cdr3_aa: CASSLAYNTEAFF
v_call: TRBV29-1; j_call: TRBJ1-2; d_call: TRBD1; clone_size: few; cdr3_nt: TGCAGCGTTGAAGGGACAGGCATCTATGGCTACACCTTC; cdr3_aa: CSVEGTGIYGYTF
v_call: TRBV5-1; j_call: TRBJ1-2; d_call: .; clone_size: .; cdr3_nt: TGCGCCAGCAGCTTGGACAGGAGCGGAGGCCACACCTTC; cdr3_aa: CASSLDRSGGHTF
v_call: TRBV6-2/TRBV6-3; j_call: TRBJ2-7; d_call: .; clone_size: .; cdr3_nt: TGTGCCAGCAGTTACATTGCGGGGTCCTACAATGAGCAGTACTTC; cdr3_aa: CASSYIAGSYNEQYF
v_call: TRBV5-4; j_call: TRBJ1-2; d_call: .; clone_size: .; cdr3_nt: TGTGCCAGCAGCAAGGGGCGAGGGGATGGCTACACCTTC; cdr3_aa: CASSKGRGDGYTF
v_call: TRBV4-2; j_call: TRBJ1-2; d_call: TRBD1; clone_size: many; cdr3_nt: TGTGCCAGCAGCCAGGGACAGGGGCGGAACTATGGCTACACCTTC; cdr3_aa: CASSQGQGRNYGYTF
v_call: TRBV19; j_call: TRBJ2-7; d_call: .; clone_size: many; cdr3_nt: TGCGCCAGCAGTATCGACGGCTACGAGCAGTACTTC; cdr3_aa: CASSIDGYEQYF
v_call: TRBV29-1; j_call: TRBJ2-7; d_call: .; clone_size: many; cdr3_nt: TGCAGCGTTGTTAGTCTAGCGAGCTACGAGCAGTACTTC; cdr3_aa: CSVVSLASYEQYF
v_call: TRBV21-1; j_call: TRBJ2-1; d_call: .; clone_size: .; cdr3_nt: TGTGCCAGCAGTCGGGACCCCCACACAGGCAATGAGCAGTTCTTC; cdr3_aa: CASSRDPHTGNEQFF
v_call: TRBV3-1; j_call: TRBJ2-3; d_call: .; clone_size: many; cdr3_nt: TGTGCCAGCAGCCAAAATACTGTTACAGATACGCAGTATTTT; cdr3_aa: CASSQNTVTDTQYF
v_call: TRBV20-1; j_call: TRBJ2-7; d_call: TRBD2; clone_size: .; cdr3_nt: TGCAGTGCTAATAGCGGGCTCTACAAGCAGTACTTC; cdr3_aa: CSANSGLYKQYF
v_call: TRBV3-1; j_call: TRBJ1-2; d_call: TRBD1; clone_size: .; cdr3_nt: TGTGCCAGCACCCCGAGTCAGGGGGCGCGGTCCAGCTATGGCTACACCTTC; cdr3_aa: CASTPSQGARSSYGYTF
v_call: TRBV4-1; j_call: TRBJ2-7; d_call: .; clone_size: .; cdr3_nt: TGCACCAGCAGCCAAGATACTATACAGGGTGGTTCCTACGAGCAGTACTTC; cdr3_aa: CTSSQDTIQGGSYEQYF
v_call: TRBV3-1; j_call: TRBJ2-4; d_call: TRBD1; clone_size: .; cdr3_nt: TGTGCCAGCAGCCAAGAAGGCACAGGGGTTGCCCAGTACTTC; cdr3_aa: CASSQEGTGVAQYF
v_call: TRBV5-1; j_call: TRBJ2-1; d_call: .; clone_size: .; cdr3_nt: TGCGCCAGCAGCTCCGCATTCCTCATTAGGGAGGAACCCGACAATGAGCAGTTCTTC; cdr3_aa: CASSSAFLIREEPDNEQFF
v_call: TRBV20-1; j_call: TRBJ2-5; d_call: .; clone_size: .; cdr3_nt: TGCAGTGCCCGAAAGGGGGGCCAAGAGACCCAGTACTTC; cdr3_aa: CSARKGGQETQYF